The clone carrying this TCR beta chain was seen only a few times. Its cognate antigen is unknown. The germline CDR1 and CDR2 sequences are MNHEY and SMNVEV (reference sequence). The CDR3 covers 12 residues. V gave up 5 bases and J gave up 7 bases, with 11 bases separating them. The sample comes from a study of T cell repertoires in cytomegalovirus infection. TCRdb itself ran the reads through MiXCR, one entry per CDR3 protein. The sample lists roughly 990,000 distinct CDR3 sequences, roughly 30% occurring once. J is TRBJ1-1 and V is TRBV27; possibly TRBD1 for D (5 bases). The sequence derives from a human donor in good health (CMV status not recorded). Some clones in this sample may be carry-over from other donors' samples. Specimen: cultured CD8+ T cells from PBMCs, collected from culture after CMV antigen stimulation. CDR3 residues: CASSQGVGEAFF. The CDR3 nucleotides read TGTGCCAGCAGTCAAGGGGTAGGTGAAGCTTTCTTT.